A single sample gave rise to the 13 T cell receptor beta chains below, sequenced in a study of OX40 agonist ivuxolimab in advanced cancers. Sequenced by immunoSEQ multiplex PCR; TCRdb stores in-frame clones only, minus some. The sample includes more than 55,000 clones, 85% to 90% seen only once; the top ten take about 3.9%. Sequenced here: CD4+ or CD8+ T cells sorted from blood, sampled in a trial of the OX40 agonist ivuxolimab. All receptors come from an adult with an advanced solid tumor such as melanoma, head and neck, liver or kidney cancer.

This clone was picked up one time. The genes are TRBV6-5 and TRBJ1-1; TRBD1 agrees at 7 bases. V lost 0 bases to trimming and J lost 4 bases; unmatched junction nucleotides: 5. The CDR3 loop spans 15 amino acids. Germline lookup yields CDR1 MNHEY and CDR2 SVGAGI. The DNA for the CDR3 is TGTGCCAGCAGTTACTCGTTACAGGGGTTCACTGAAGCTTTCTTT. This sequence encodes CASSYSLQGFTEAFF.

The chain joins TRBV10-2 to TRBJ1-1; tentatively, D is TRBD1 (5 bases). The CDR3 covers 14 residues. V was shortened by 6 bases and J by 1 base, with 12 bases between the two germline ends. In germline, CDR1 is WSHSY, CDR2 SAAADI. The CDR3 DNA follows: TGCGCCAGCAGACCCGGGACGGCGAACACTGAAGCTTTCTTT. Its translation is CASRPGTANTEAFF.

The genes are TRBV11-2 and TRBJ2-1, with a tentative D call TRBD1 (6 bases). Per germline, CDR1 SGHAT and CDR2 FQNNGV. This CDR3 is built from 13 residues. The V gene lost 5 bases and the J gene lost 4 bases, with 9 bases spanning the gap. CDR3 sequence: CASSGQGYNEQFF. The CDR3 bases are TGTGCCAGCAGCGGGCAGGGGTACAATGAGCAGTTCTTC.

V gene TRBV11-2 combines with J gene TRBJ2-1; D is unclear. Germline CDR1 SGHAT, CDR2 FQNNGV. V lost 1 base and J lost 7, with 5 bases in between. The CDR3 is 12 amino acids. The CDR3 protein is CASSLVVNEQFF. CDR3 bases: TGTGCCAGCAGCTTAGTTGTAAATGAGCAGTTCTTC.

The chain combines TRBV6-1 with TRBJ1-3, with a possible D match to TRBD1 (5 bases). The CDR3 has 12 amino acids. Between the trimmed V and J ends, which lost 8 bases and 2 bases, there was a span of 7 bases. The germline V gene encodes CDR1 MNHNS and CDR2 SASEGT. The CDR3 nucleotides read TGTGCCAGCGGGGCAACTGGAAACACCATATATTTT. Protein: CASGATGNTIYF.

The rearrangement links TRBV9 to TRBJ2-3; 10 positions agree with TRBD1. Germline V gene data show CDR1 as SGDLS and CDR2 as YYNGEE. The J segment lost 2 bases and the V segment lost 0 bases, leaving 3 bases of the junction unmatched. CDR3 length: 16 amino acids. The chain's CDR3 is CASSVGGTGVTDTQYF. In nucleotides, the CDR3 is TGTGCCAGCAGCGTAGGGGGGACAGGGGTCACAGATACGCAGTATTTT.

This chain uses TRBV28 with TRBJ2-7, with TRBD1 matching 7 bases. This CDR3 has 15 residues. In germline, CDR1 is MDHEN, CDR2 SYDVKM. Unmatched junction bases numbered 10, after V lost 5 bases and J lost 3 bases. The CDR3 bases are TGTGCCAGCAGTGGACCGGGACAGAACAACTACGAGCAGTACTTC. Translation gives CASSGPGQNNYEQYF.

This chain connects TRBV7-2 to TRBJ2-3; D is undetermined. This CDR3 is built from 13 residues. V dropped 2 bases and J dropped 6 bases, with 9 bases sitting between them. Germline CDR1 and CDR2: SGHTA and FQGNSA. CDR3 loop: CASSLRRVDTQYF. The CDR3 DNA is TGTGCCAGCAGCTTACGTAGGGTTGATACGCAGTATTTT.

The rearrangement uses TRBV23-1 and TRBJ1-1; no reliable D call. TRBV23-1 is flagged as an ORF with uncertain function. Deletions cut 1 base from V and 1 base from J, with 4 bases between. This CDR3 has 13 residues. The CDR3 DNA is TGCGCCAGCAGTCAATGGTCGAACACTGAAGCTTTCTTT. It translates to CASSQWSNTEAFF.

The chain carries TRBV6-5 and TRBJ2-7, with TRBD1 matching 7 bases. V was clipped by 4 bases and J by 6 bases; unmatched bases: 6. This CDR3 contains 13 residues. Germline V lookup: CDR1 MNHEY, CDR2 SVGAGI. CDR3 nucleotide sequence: TGTGCCAGCAGTTTCGACAGGGCCGGCGAGCAGTACTTC. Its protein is CASSFDRAGEQYF.

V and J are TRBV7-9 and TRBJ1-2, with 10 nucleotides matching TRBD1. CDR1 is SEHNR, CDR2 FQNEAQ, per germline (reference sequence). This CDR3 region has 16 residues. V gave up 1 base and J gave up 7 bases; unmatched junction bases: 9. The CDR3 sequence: CASSLGGTGVSTGYTF. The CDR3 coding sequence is TGTGCCAGCAGCTTAGGCGGGACAGGGGTTTCGACTGGCTACACCTTC.

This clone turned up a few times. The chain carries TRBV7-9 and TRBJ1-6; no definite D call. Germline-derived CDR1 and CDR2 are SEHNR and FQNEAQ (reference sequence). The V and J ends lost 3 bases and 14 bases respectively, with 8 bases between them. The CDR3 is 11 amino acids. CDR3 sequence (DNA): TGTGCCAGCAGCTTGGGAAGGGCCCTCCACTTT. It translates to CASSLGRALHF.

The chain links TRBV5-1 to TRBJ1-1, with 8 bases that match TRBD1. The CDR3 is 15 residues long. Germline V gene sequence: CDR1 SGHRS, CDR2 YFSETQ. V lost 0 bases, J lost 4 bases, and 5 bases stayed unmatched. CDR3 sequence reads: CASSLGDRILTEAFF. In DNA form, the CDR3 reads TGCGCCAGCAGCTTGGGGGACAGGATTCTCACTGAAGCTTTCTTT.